This T cell receptor beta chain was identified in a study of CD8+ T cells in alopecia areata. RNA was isolated and reverse transcribed to cDNA, the sequencing template. Only in-frame clones appear in the TCRdb table, and some are missing; sequencing was by immunoSEQ multiplex PCR. The sample contains roughly 92,000 clones, just over 70% of which appear only once. The treatment here: oral pan-JAK inhibitor, 5-10 mg twice daily. Trimming removed 4 bases from V and 4 bases from J, with 10 bases in between. Germline CDR1 MNHNY, CDR2 SVGAGI (reference sequence). The CDR3 length is 13 residues. J is TRBJ1-1 and V is TRBV6-6; maybe TRBD1 (6 bases). This sequence originates from a human donor with alopecia areata. The sample was CD8+ T cells sorted from blood, taken at approximately week 44, from a patient treated with tofacitinib. The CDR3, as DNA: TGTGCCAGCAGTTCAGGGGTTAGCACTGAAGCTTTCTTT. Translating gives CASSSGVSTEAFF.